This record looks at one TCR beta chain sequence and its context. Its matching antigen is unknown. The sample belongs to a study of a mutant IDH1 vaccine in newly diagnosed glioma. Overall study: Patients began vaccination 4-6 weeks after radiotherapy alone, or with temozolomide cycles. Findings of the study overall: Vaccine-induced immune responses occurred in less than 95% of patients.

The ends were cut back, 2 bases at V and 3 bases at J, with 8 bases in the middle. Germline V CDR1 and CDR2: SGDLS, YYNGEE. The CDR3 contains 13 residues. Described time point: week 47, end of study. Each vaccine dose was 300 ug of mutant IDH1 20-mer peptide, with topical imiquimod. The astrocytomas were IDH1-mutant, ATRX-negative, and WHO grade 3 or 4. This table comes from immunoSEQ multiplex PCR, and its TCRdb copy is limited to in-frame clones, with some not included. This sample has about 56,000 clones, with less than 80% found just once. Sequenced here: PBMCs, sampled from a glioma patient whose treatment included an IDH1 peptide vaccine. The chain employs TRBV9 and TRBJ1-1, with D hard to call. The clonotype originates from a man aged 50 to 60 with glioma. The CDR3 sequence is CASSVSAYTEAFF. The CDR3 DNA reads TGTGCCAGCAGCGTGTCCGCATACACTGAAGCTTTCTTT.